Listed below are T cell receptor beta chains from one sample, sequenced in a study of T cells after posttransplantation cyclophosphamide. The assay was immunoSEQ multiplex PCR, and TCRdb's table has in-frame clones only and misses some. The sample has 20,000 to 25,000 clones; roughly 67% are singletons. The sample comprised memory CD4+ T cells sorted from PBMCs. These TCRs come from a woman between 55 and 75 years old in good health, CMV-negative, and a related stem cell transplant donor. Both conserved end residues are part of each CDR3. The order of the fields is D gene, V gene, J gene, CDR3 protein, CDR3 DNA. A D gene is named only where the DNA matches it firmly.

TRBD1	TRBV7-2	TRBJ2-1	CASSVQGQSYNEQFF	TGTGCCAGCAGCGTACAGGGACAGTCCTACAATGAGCAGTTCTTC
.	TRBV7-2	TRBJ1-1	CASSSVLRNTEAFF	TGTGCCAGCAGCTCCGTCCTCAGGAACACTGAAGCTTTCTTT
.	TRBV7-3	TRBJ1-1	CASSLSTATVNTEAFF	TGTGCCAGCAGCTTATCGACAGCCACCGTGAACACTGAAGCTTTCTTT
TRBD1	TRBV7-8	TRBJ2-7	CASSSGWTGTYEQYF	TGTGCCAGCAGCTCCGGCTGGACAGGTACCTACGAGCAGTACTTC
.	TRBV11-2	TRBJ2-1	CASSPQDYFDEQFF	TGTGCCAGCAGCCCTCAGGACTACTTCGATGAGCAGTTCTTC
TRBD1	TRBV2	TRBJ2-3	CASRLTGASPDTQYF	TGTGCCAGCAGGTTAACAGGGGCGAGCCCAGATACGCAGTATTTT
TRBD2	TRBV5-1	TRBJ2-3	CASSPLAGDGDTQYF	TGCGCCAGCAGCCCCCTAGCGGGAGACGGAGATACGCAGTATTTT
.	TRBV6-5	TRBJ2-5	CASRARVGETQYF	TGTGCCAGCAGGGCCAGGGTCGGTGAGACCCAGTACTTC
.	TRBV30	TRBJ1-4	CAWERGTNEKLFF	TGTGCCTGGGAAAGGGGAACTAATGAAAAACTGTTTTTT
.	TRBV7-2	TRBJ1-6	CASSPTLNSPLHF	TGTGCCAGCAGCCCGACTCTAAATTCACCCCTCCACTTT
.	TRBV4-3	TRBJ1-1	CASSQGSWNTEAFF	TGCGCCAGCAGCCAAGGTTCTTGGAACACTGAAGCTTTCTTT
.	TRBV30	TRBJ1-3	CAWLTVSGNTIYF	TGTGCCTGGTTGACAGTCTCTGGAAACACCATATATTTT
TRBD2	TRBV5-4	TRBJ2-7	CASSQAGSVRSEQYF	TGTGCCAGCAGCCAAGCGGGATCGGTACGTAGCGAGCAGTACTTC
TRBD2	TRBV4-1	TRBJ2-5	CASSKGGLAGNRETQYF	TGCGCCAGCAGCAAAGGGGGACTAGCGGGCAATCGGGAGACCCAGTACTTC
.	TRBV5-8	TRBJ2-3	CASSSSGVDTQYF	TGTGCCAGCAGCTCCTCCGGGGTAGATACGCAGTATTTT
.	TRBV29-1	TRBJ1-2	CSVASQGVEPGYTF	TGCAGCGTTGCATCCCAAGGGGTCGAGCCGGGCTACACCTTC
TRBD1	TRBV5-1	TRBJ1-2	CASSTVLTGDRPYGYTF	TGCGCCAGCAGCACAGTCCTTACAGGGGACAGGCCCTATGGCTACACCTTC
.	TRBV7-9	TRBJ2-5	CASSRGDREKETQYF	TGTGCCAGCAGCAGGGGGGACAGAGAAAAAGAGACCCAGTACTTC